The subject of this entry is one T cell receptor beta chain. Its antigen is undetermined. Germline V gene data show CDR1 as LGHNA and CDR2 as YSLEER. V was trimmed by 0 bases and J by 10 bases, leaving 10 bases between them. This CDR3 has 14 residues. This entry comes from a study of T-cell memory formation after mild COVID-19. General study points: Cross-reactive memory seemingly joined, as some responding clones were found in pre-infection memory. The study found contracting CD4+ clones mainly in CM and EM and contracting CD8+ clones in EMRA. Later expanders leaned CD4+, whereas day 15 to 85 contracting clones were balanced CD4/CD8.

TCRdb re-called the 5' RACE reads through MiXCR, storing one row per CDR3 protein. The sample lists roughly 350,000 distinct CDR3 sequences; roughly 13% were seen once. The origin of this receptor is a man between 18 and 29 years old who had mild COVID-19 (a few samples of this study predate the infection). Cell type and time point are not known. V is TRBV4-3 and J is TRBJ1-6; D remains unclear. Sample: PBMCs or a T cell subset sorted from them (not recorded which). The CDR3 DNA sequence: TGCGCCAGCAGCCAAGATACAGTCTCCTCACCCCTCCACTTT. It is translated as CASSQDTVSSPLHF.